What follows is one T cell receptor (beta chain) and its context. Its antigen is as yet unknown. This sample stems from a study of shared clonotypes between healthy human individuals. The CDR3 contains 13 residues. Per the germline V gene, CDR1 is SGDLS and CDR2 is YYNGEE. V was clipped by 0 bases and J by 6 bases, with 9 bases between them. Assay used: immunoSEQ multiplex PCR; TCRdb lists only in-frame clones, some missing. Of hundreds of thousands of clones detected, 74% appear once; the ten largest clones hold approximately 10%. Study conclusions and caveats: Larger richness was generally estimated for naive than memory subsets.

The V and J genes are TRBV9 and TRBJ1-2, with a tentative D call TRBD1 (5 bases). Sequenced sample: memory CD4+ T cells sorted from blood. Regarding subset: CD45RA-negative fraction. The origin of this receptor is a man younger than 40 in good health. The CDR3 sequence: CASSVDARDGYTF. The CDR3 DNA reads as TGTGCCAGCAGCGTAGACGCCAGGGATGGCTACACCTTC.